This entry lists 24 T cell receptor beta chains sequenced from one sample in a study of a mutant IDH1 vaccine in newly diagnosed glioma (dated by TCRdb to about 2021). The method was the immunoSEQ multiplex PCR assay. TCRdb took this table from immuneACCESS and kept in-frame rearrangements with V and J called. Such tables lack part of the clones; where checked against another copy, unresolved V genes explain under half of the gap, and the rest is unexplained. For this sample the table gives tens of thousands of clones, of which 76% were detected only once. 9% to 15% of the sample comes from the top ten. Per the publication, the time point label means: week 35, safety follow-up. Each vaccine dose, consisting of 300 ug of a 20-mer mutant IDH1 peptide in Montanide, was administered subcutaneously with topical imiquimod. For these receptors, no antigen is known. Sequencing used PBMCs, obtained from a glioma patient whose treatment included an IDH1 peptide vaccine. The receptors come from a middle-aged man with glioma.

The V and J genes are TRBV29-1 and TRBJ1-1, with D unclear. The CDR3 sequence is 13 residues long. V lost 3 bases and J 1 base, leaving 9 bases between the germline ends. The germline V gene encodes CDR1 SQVTM and CDR2 ANQGSEA. For the CDR3, the DNA is TGCAGCGTTGACAGAAAAGGGAACACTGAAGCTTTCTTT. It yields the protein CSVDRKGNTEAFF.

The rearrangement links TRBV4-1 to TRBJ1-5; no definite D call. The germline CDR1 and CDR2 sequences are MGHRA and YSYEKL. The CDR3 runs 15 residues. V shed 1 base and J shed 6 bases, with 13 bases lying between them. The CDR3 DNA reads TGCGCCAGCAGCCAAGCGGAAGGGAGGGCTCAGCCCCAGCATTTT. Its translation is CASSQAEGRAQPQHF.

V gene TRBV19 combines with J gene TRBJ1-1; 7 bases line up with TRBD1. Trimming removed 3 bases from V and 1 base from J; junction bases left unmatched: 5. This CDR3 is built from 15 residues. Germline V CDR1 and CDR2: LNHDA, SQIVND (reference sequence). The CDR3 loop is CASSMAGGKNTEAFF. The CDR3 coding sequence is TGTGCCAGTAGTATGGCAGGGGGTAAGAACACTGAAGCTTTCTTT.

A note on this clone: The junction does not match germline at one end; this may be a read error. The chain recombines TRBV19 with TRBJ2-7, with D perhaps being TRBD1 or TRBD2 (5 bases each). CDR3 length: 14 residues. Per the germline V gene, CDR1 is LNHDA and CDR2 is SQIVND (reference sequence). CDR3 bases: TGTGCCAGTAGTATACGTCGGGGCTCCAACGAGCAGTACTTC. Its protein product is CASSIRRGSNEQYF.

This clone was seen a single time. The V call is TRBV25-1, the J call TRBJ2-3; D not certain. The CDR3 has 13 residues. V gave up 4 bases and J gave up 6 bases, with 11 bases separating them. Per the germline V gene, CDR1 is MGHDK and CDR2 is SYGVNS. In nucleotides, the CDR3 is TGTGCCAGCAGTGTCCTAGTTGCGGATACGCAGTATTTT. Translating gives CASSVLVADTQYF.

V usage is TRBV28 and J usage is TRBJ1-2; D may be TRBD1 (5 bases). Germline V gives CDR1 MDHEN, CDR2 SYDVKM. This CDR3 spans 12 amino acids. Deletions cut 4 bases from V and 4 bases from J, with 7 bases between. The CDR3 nucleotides read TGTGCCAGCAGTTCGACAGCCTATGGCTACACCTTC. Translating gives CASSSTAYGYTF.

This chain uses TRBV5-1 with TRBJ1-1; D ambiguous. The V gene lost 0 bases and the J gene lost 8 bases, with 17 bases spanning the gap. Looked up from germline, CDR1 is SGHRS and CDR2 is YFSETQ. The CDR3 covers 15 residues. The CDR3 region has the DNA TGCGCCAGCAGCTTGGCCTACCGGGCCAACGGAGAAGCTTTCTTT. It is translated as CASSLAYRANGEAFF.

The gene calls are TRBV25-1 and TRBJ1-3, with 8 bases matching TRBD1. The V gene end was trimmed by 5 bases and the J gene end by 3 bases; junction bases not matched to a gene: 3. Looked up from germline, CDR1 is MGHDK and CDR2 is SYGVNS. This CDR3 contains 14 residues. The CDR3 loop is CASSRQGSGNTIYF. The CDR3 nucleotides read TGTGCCAGCAGTAGACAGGGGAGTGGAAACACCATATATTTT.

The genes are TRBV5-1 and TRBJ1-1; weak D call: TRBD1 (5 bases). CDR3 length: 18 residues. With 1 base removed from V and 2 bases from J, the gap between germline ends came to 21 bases. CDR1 and CDR2 (germline): SGHRS, YFSETQ. The DNA of the CDR3 is TGCGCCAGCAGCTTGCGCGCCGGGACTGCAAACTCAAACACTGAAGCTTTCTTT. This gives the protein CASSLRAGTANSNTEAFF.

This clone was observed many times. This rearrangement joins TRBV10-3 to TRBJ2-5, with 11 bases identical to TRBD1. V lost 4 bases, J lost 0 bases, and 10 bases stayed unmatched. The CDR3 loop spans 18 amino acids. The germline V gene has CDR1 ENHRY and CDR2 SYGVKD. The CDR3 region is CAISGDRGGLADQETQYF. CDR3 nucleotide sequence: TGTGCCATCAGTGGGGACAGGGGGGGACTAGCTGACCAAGAGACCCAGTACTTC.

The V call is TRBV2, the J call TRBJ2-1, with a tentative D call TRBD2 (6 bases). Trimming removed 8 bases from V and 4 bases from J, with 12 bases in between. This CDR3 has 13 amino acids. Germline CDR1 SNHLY, CDR2 FYNNEI. This chain's CDR3 is CASGLALYNEQFF. CDR3 nucleotide sequence: TGTGCCAGCGGGCTAGCGCTATACAATGAGCAGTTCTTC.

The V call is TRBV5-5, the J call TRBJ1-3; D remains ambiguous. This CDR3 spans 16 amino acids. The germline CDR1 and CDR2 sequences are SGHKS and YYEKEE (reference sequence). V was trimmed by 2 bases and J by 0 bases, leaving 12 bases between them. The CDR3 is CASSLEGTYSGNTIYF. In DNA, the CDR3 is TGTGCCAGCAGCTTAGAGGGTACTTACTCTGGAAACACCATATATTTT.

V usage is TRBV14 and J usage is TRBJ2-7; tentative D call: TRBD1 (5 bases). V was clipped by 0 bases and J by 6 bases, with 18 bases between them. CDR1 SGHDN and CDR2 FVKESK come from the germline V gene. This CDR3 is built from 16 residues. CDR3 sequence (DNA): TGTGCCAGCAGCCAAGATAGTATACAGGACACCGCCGAGCAGTACTTC. It yields the protein CASSQDSIQDTAEQYF.

This clone occurred a few times. This chain connects TRBV9 to TRBJ1-4; D uncertain. From germline, CDR1 is SGDLS and CDR2 YYNGEE. CDR3 length: 12 residues. The germline V and J ends were trimmed by 0 bases and 8 bases, with 5 bases remaining between them. DNA for the CDR3: TGTGCCAGCAGCGTAGGCGAAGAAAAACTGTTTTTT. Its translation: CASSVGEEKLFF. Variable domain in full (rest from reference TRBV9 and TRBJ1-4): DSGVTQTPKHLITATGQRVTLRCSPRSGDLSVYWYQQSLDQGLQFLIQYYNGEERAKGNILERFSAQQFPDLHSELNLSSLELGDSALYFCASSVGEEKLFFGSGTQLSVL.

This clone was recorded a few times. The CDR3 sequence: CASSAVRAQPQHF. Written as DNA, the CDR3 is TGTGCCAGCAGTGCAGTCAGGGCCCAGCCCCAGCATTTT. The chain joins TRBV6-1 to TRBJ1-5, with TRBD1 as a possible D gene (5 bases). The germline gives CDR1 MNHNS, CDR2 SASEGT. The V and J ends lost 4 bases and 7 bases respectively, with 11 bases between them. The CDR3 loop spans 13 amino acids.

The CDR3 DNA is TGTGCCAGCAGTTTAAGGAGGGGTACAGATACGCAGTATTTT. It is translated as CASSLRRGTDTQYF. The V gene is TRBV27, the J gene TRBJ2-3, with D maybe TRBD2 (6 bases). From germline, CDR1 is MNHEY and CDR2 SMNVEV (reference sequence). V gave up 2 bases and J gave up 3 bases, with 9 bases separating them. CDR3 size: 14 residues.

This clone appeared a single time. The chain joins TRBV9 to TRBJ2-1; 7 positions match TRBD2. The CDR3 totals 15 residues. The germline V gene has CDR1 SGDLS and CDR2 YYNGEE. The ends lost 4 bases at V and 4 bases at J; junction bases unmatched: 8. Written as DNA, the CDR3 is TGTGCCAGCAGCACTAGCGCATCAGATTACAATGAGCAGTTCTTC. Its protein is CASSTSASDYNEQFF.

This clone occurred a few times. The V call is TRBV7-2, the J call TRBJ1-5; D gene unclear. CDR3 size: 14 residues. With 6 bases removed from V and 4 bases from J, the gap between germline ends came to 13 bases. Germline V lookup: CDR1 SGHTA, CDR2 FQGNSA. This chain's CDR3 is CASSLTPRNQPQHF. CDR3 in DNA: TGTGCCAGCAGTTTGACCCCACGAAATCAGCCCCAGCATTTT.

This chain connects TRBV29-1 to TRBJ2-5; 7 nucleotides align to TRBD1. The germline gives CDR1 SQVTM, CDR2 ANQGSEA. The CDR3 has 12 residues. The trim removed 7 bases at V and 4 bases at J, leaving 6 bases unmatched. The CDR3, as DNA: TGCAGCGCCTTGACAGGGCGAGAGACCCAGTACTTC. Protein product: CSALTGRETQYF.

The V and J genes are TRBV15 and TRBJ2-7; a weak D match, TRBD2 (5 bases). Germline CDR1 is LNHNV and CDR2 is YYDKDF (reference sequence). This CDR3 has 15 amino acids. Trimming removed 0 bases from V and 1 base from J, with 10 bases in between. The CDR3 here is CATSRDGGLSYEQYF. CDR3 coding DNA: TGTGCCACCAGCAGAGATGGCGGGTTGTCCTACGAGCAGTACTTC.

The V call is TRBV11-2, the J call TRBJ2-7, with D possibly called TRBD1 or TRBD2 (6 bases each). V was clipped by 5 bases and J by 3 bases, with 14 bases between them. This CDR3 spans 14 amino acids. Germline CDR1 is SGHAT and CDR2 is FQNNGV. Written as DNA, the CDR3 is TGTGCCAGCAGCGCGACCGGGGGCTACTACGAGCAGTACGTC. Its translation: CASSATGGYYEQYV.

Only one count was recorded for this clone. The chain recombines TRBV11-2 with TRBJ2-4; D may be TRBD2 (5 bases). The V end lost 8 bases, the J end lost 0 bases, and 8 bases lay between the germline ends. The CDR3 is made up of 13 amino acids. Germline V gene sequence: CDR1 SGHAT, CDR2 FQNNGV. The CDR3 loop reads CASRGLAKNIQYF. DNA for the CDR3: TGTGCCAGCCGAGGGCTAGCCAAAAACATTCAGTACTTC.

The V and J genes are TRBV6-4 and TRBJ2-2; D unclear. The germline V gene has CDR1 MRHNA and CDR2 SNTAGT. V was pared by 3 bases and J by 0 bases, with 2 bases between. The CDR3 consists of 13 residues. CDR3 DNA: TGTGCCAGCAGTGAAGCGAACACCGGGGAGCTGTTTTTT. This gives the protein CASSEANTGELFF.

The chain couples TRBV2 to TRBJ2-7, with 7 positions matching TRBD1. V gave up 10 bases and J gave up 2 bases; unmatched junction bases: 14. This CDR3 is built from 15 residues. Germline V gene data show CDR1 as SNHLY and CDR2 as FYNNEI. CDR3 sequence reads: CAKGVQRDSPYEQYF. As DNA, the CDR3 is TGTGCCAAAGGGGTCCAAAGGGACAGTCCCTACGAGCAGTACTTC.